The source of this TCR beta chain is a study of Ad26.COV2.S vaccination and SARS-CoV-2 variants. The CDR3 has 18 amino acids. The junction had 11 bases not matched to a gene; V was cut back by 4 bases and J by 0 bases. CDR1 MGHRA and CDR2 YSYEKL come from the germline V gene. In the case of this clone: The target antigen is unknown.

Whole-study findings and limits: Ad26.COV2.S recipients had broader spike-specific TCRs (P = 0.0014).

Only in-frame clones appear in the TCRdb table, and some are missing; sequencing was by immunoSEQ multiplex PCR. This table has more than 150,000 clones, around nine tenths appearing once. The receptor was derived from a human donor who had recovered from COVID-19. This chain joins TRBV4-1 and TRBJ1-1; 10 bases map to TRBD1. The sample in question was peripheral blood, obtained after recovery from COVID-19. Written as DNA, the CDR3 is TGCGCCAGCAGCCGTTCCGGGACAGGGGTCGGGTTGAACACTGAAGCTTTCTTT. Amino acids: CASSRSGTGVGLNTEAFF.